This section outlines one TCR beta chain sequence together with its context. Germline V gene sequence: CDR1 SQVTM, CDR2 ANQGSEA. CDR3 length: 15 residues. Trimming took 4 bases from V and 3 from J; bases not matched to a gene: 8. This specimen comes from a study of blood T cell repertoires in COVID-19. Clones were read by immunoSEQ multiplex PCR, and TCRdb kept only the in-frame ones, dropping some. The sample holds roughly 57,000 clones, around nine tenths seen once. The TCR was taken from a woman between 55 and 75 years old with COVID-19, enrolled during active disease. The material sequenced was peripheral blood. The chain combines TRBV29-1 with TRBJ2-1; 8 nucleotides line up with TRBD2. The chain's CDR3 is CSVVVLGLVYNEQFF. CDR3 bases: TGCAGCGTTGTCGTTTTGGGACTAGTCTACAATGAGCAGTTCTTC.